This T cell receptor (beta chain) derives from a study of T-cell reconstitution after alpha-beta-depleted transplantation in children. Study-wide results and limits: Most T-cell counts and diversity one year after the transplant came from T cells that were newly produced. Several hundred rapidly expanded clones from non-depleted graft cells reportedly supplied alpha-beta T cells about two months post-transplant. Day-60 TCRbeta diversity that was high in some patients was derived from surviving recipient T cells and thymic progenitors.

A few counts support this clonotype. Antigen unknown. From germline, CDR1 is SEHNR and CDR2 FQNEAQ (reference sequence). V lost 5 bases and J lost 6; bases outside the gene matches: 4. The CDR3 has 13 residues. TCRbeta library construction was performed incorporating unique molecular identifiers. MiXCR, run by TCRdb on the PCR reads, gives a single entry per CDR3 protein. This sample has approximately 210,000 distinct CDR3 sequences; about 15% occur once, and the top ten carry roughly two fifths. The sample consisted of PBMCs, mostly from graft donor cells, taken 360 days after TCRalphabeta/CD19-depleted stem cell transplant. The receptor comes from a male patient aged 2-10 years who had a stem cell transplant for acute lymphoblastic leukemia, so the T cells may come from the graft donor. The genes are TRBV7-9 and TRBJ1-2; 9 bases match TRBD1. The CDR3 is CASSTGGIDGYTF. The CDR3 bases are TGTGCCAGCAGCACAGGGGGCATTGATGGCTACACCTTC.